The T cell receptor beta chain under discussion was sequenced for a study of memory CD4+ T cells and cytomegalovirus serostatus. About this clone itself: Antigen: not known.

Single viable CD3+CD4+CD8-CD45RO+ cells were sorted as the memory CD4+ T cells. Sequencing was performed with immunoSEQ multiplex PCR; in TCRdb, only in-frame clones are kept and a portion is missing. In the table there are under 55,000 clones, 70% to 80% of which are singletons. Between the trimmed V and J ends, which lost 4 bases and 5 bases, there was a span of 11 bases. The CDR3 is 13 amino acids. Per germline, CDR1 KGHSH and CDR2 LQKENI. Points from the study as a whole: CD4+ memory repertoires contained about two fifths of the roughly 160 reported CMV TCRbeta sequences.

This sequence was found in an adult in good health and CMV-seronegative. Material: memory CD4+ T cells from blood. The chain uses TRBV18 and TRBJ2-5, with D maybe TRBD2 (7 bases). The CDR3 is CASSQQGGETQYF. CDR3 nucleotide sequence: TGTGCCAGCTCACAACAGGGAGGGGAGACCCAGTACTTC.